This T cell receptor (beta chain) was recorded in a study of blood T cell repertoires in COVID-19. Study-wide background: Material from acute and convalescent COVID-19 was sourced from the United States, Italy and Spain. In each case, the material was cDNA or gDNA derived from T cells, B-cell-depleted T cells, or PBMCs.

This clone was counted between two and nine times. The V gene end was trimmed by 3 bases and the J gene end by 2 bases; junction bases not matched to a gene: 2. The CDR3 extends over 14 amino acids. The germline gives CDR1 SGHDT, CDR2 YYEEEE. As processed by the authors: How many nucleated cells were present was estimated from reference gene primer amplification. Only in-frame clones appear in the TCRdb table, and some are missing; sequencing was by immunoSEQ multiplex PCR. That table is the source of V, J and clone size, and D and trimming were worked out from the DNA. The data show around 130,000 clones, roughly 84% seen once.

Sequenced sample: peripheral blood. This rearrangement joins TRBV5-6 to TRBJ2-7, with 10 positions matching TRBD1. This TCR derives from a man aged 55-75 years with acute or convalescent COVID-19. The CDR3 protein is CASSSGQGAYEQYF. The CDR3 DNA follows: TGTGCCAGCAGCTCCGGACAGGGGGCCTACGAGCAGTACTTC.